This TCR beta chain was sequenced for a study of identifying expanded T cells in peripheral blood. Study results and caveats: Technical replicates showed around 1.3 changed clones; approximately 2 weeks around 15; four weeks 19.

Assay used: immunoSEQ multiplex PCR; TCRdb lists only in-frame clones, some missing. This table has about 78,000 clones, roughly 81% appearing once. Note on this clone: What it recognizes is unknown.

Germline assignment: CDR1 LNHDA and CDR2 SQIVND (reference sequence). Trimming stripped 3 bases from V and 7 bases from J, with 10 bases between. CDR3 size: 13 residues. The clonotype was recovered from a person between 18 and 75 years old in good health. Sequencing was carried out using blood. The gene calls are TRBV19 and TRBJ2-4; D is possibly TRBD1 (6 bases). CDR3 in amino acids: CASSMDRWNIQYF. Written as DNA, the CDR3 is TGTGCCAGTAGTATGGACAGATGGAACATTCAGTACTTC.